A single sample is the source of the 5 T cell receptor beta chains below, sequenced in a study of cytomegalovirus exposure and HLA in healthy donors (dated by TCRdb to about 2017). Library preparation employed the immunoSEQ multiplex PCR assay. For the multiplex PCR, a mixture combining 60 forward primers for TCR Vbeta segments and 13 reverse primers for TCR Jbeta segments was used. TCRdb limited this immuneACCESS table to in-frame rearrangements with V and J called. A share of clones is missing; checked studies link under half to unresolved V genes, and the rest is unexplained. The sample records 120,000 or so clones, 78% of which are singletons. The biggest ten clones account for about a tenth of the sample. The material sequenced was PBMCs. All receptors derive from a young man in good health and CMV-seropositive.

The V gene is TRBV28, the J gene TRBJ2-3; 12 nucleotides agree with TRBD2. The CDR3 runs to 14 residues. CDR1 and CDR2 from the germline V gene are MDHEN and SYDVKM. V lost 8 bases, J lost 6 bases, and 6 bases stayed unmatched. CDR3 DNA: TGTGCCAGCGTGCCTAGCGGGAGGGGGGATACGCAGTATTTT. Protein sequence: CASVPSGRGDTQYF.

The V and J genes are TRBV19 and TRBJ2-5; 7 bases fit TRBD1. V lost 4 bases, J lost 5 bases, and 13 bases stayed unmatched. CDR3 size: 16 residues. Germline lookup yields CDR1 LNHDA and CDR2 SQIVND (reference sequence). The DNA for the CDR3 is TGTGCCAGTAGTAAAGGGTGGGACAGTTCCTGGGAGACCCAGTACTTC. Translated: CASSKGWDSSWETQYF.

The CDR3 DNA reads TGTGCCAGCAGTTTATCAAGGGGGAGAAAGTATGGCTACACCTTC. Translated, it gives CASSLSRGRKYGYTF. V usage is TRBV27 and J usage is TRBJ1-2; D is perhaps TRBD1 (6 bases). Per germline, CDR1 MNHEY and CDR2 SMNVEV (reference sequence). V was clipped by 0 bases and J by 5 bases, with 13 bases between them. The CDR3 contains 15 residues.

This sequence joins TRBV6-5 and TRBJ1-2, with a possible D match to TRBD1 (5 bases). The germline V gene encodes CDR1 MNHEY and CDR2 SVGAGI. Trimming pared 7 bases from V and 4 bases from J, leaving 16 bases between. This CDR3 comprises 14 residues. Written as DNA, the CDR3 is TGTGCCAGCACCATAGGAGGGGTCTCCTATGGCTACACCTTC. Translating gives CASTIGGVSYGYTF.

V usage is TRBV5-1 and J usage is TRBJ2-5; maybe TRBD2 (5 bases). From germline, CDR1 is SGHRS and CDR2 YFSETQ. The CDR3 loop spans 14 amino acids. V dropped 6 bases and J dropped 5 bases, with 17 bases sitting between them. CDR3 loop: CASKSGPSGETQYF. CDR3 bases: TGCGCCAGCAAGAGCGGACCCTCTGGGGAGACCCAGTACTTC.